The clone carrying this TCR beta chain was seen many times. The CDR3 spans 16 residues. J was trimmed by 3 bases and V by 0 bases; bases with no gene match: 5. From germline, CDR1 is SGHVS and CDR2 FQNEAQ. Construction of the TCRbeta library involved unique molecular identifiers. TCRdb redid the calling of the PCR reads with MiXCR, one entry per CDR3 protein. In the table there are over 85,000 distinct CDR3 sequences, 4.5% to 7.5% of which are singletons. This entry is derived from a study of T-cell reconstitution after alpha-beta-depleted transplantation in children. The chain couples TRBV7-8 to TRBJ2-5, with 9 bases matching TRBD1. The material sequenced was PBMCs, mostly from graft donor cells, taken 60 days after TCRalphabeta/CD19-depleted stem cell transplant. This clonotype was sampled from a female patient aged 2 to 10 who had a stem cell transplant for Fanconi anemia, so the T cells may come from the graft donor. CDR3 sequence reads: CASSLAKDRGEETQYF. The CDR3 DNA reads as TGTGCCAGCAGCTTAGCGAAGGACAGGGGTGAAGAGACCCAGTACTTC.